Below, 21 T cell receptor beta chains from the same sample are listed, as sequenced in a study of T cells in localized non-small cell lung cancer. The table came from immunoSEQ multiplex PCR; TCRdb's copy has only in-frame clones and leaves some out. The table shows about 52,000 clones, with 70% to 90% occurring only once. The source was peripheral blood, collected before any cancer treatment. The receptor source for this set is a male donor aged 60 or over with stage III squamous cell lung carcinoma.

The chain couples TRBV9 to TRBJ2-2; D gene ambiguous. Germline V gene data show CDR1 as SGDLS and CDR2 as YYNGEE. The CDR3 extends over 14 amino acids. V dropped 5 bases and J dropped 1 base, with 9 bases sitting between them. CDR3 nucleotides: TGTGCCAGCAGGCAGTGGGGGAACACCGGGGAGCTGTTTTTT. Protein sequence: CASRQWGNTGELFF.

The chain is built from TRBV4-2 and TRBJ2-3; 7 nucleotides match TRBD2. Germline loops: CDR1 LGHNA, CDR2 YNFKEQ. V was clipped by 0 bases and J by 2 bases; unmatched bases: 5. The CDR3 has 16 residues. This CDR3 reads CASSQDAAGNTDTQYF. CDR3 bases: TGTGCCAGCAGCCAAGATGCAGCGGGGAACACAGATACGCAGTATTTT.

This clone was seen just once. This chain joins TRBV6-6 and TRBJ2-3; no clear D. With 1 base removed from V and 6 bases from J, the gap between germline ends came to 8 bases. This CDR3 is built from 13 residues. Germline loops: CDR1 MNHNY, CDR2 SVGAGI (reference sequence). CDR3 sequence reads: CASSYYSLDTQYF. The CDR3 DNA reads as TGTGCCAGCAGTTACTATAGTCTCGATACGCAGTATTTT.

This clone was found a few times. CDR3 coding DNA: TGCGCCAGCAGCTTGGTTCTTAGCGGGAGAACCGGGGAGCTGTTTTTT. Its translation: CASSLVLSGRTGELFF. The J gene is TRBJ2-2, the V gene TRBV5-1; 9 bases align to TRBD2. The CDR3 is made up of 16 amino acids. CDR1 is SGHRS and CDR2 is YFSETQ in the germline V gene. V trimming: 0 bases; J trimming: 5 bases; junction bases outside the gene matches: 5.

The genes are TRBV20-1 and TRBJ1-1; D gene ambiguous. This CDR3 contains 11 residues. CDR1 and CDR2 from the germline V gene are DFQATT and SNEGSKA (reference sequence). The V gene lost 3 bases and the J gene lost 5 bases, with 7 bases spanning the gap. DNA of the CDR3: TGCAGTGCTAGTATCGGGACTGAAGCTTTCTTT. It codes for CSASIGTEAFF.

The V and J genes are TRBV7-9 and TRBJ2-1; maybe TRBD2 (6 bases). V gave up 1 base and J gave up 6 bases, with 13 bases separating them. The CDR3 extends over 15 amino acids. Germline V gene lookup returns CDR1 SEHNR and CDR2 FQNEAQ (reference sequence). The CDR3 loop reads CASSLEGLSSNEQFF. The CDR3 region has the DNA TGTGCCAGCAGCTTAGAGGGACTGTCGAGCAATGAGCAGTTCTTC.

The table lists this clone with a few counts. The V gene is TRBV13, the J gene TRBJ1-3, with TRBD1 as a possible D gene (5 bases). V was trimmed by 6 bases and J by 0 bases, leaving 12 bases between them. This CDR3 comprises 15 residues. CDR1 is PRHDT and CDR2 is FYEKMQ in the germline V gene (reference sequence). The CDR3 region is CASRLTGISGNTIYF. DNA of the CDR3: TGTGCCAGCAGACTTACAGGAATCTCTGGAAACACCATATATTTT.

This clone appeared a single time. This sequence joins TRBV18 and TRBJ2-2, with D possibly matching TRBD1 (6 bases). V was cut by 4 bases and J by 6 bases, with 12 bases left in between. The CDR3 spans 14 residues. Germline CDR1 is KGHSH and CDR2 is LQKENI. CDR3 DNA sequence: TGTGCCAGCTCACGAGAACAGGGATCCGGGGAGCTGTTTTTT. This sequence encodes CASSREQGSGELFF.

The chain joins TRBV7-8 to TRBJ2-5, with D perhaps TRBD1 (6 bases). The CDR3 runs to 13 residues. Trimming took off 1 base at V and 5 bases at J, with 8 bases between the two ends. Germline values: CDR1 SGHVS, CDR2 FQNEAQ. CDR3: CASSLGQAETQYF. The CDR3 coding sequence is TGTGCCAGCAGCTTAGGACAGGCCGAGACCCAGTACTTC. Looking up the rest from reference TRBV7-8 and TRBJ2-5 gives the full variable domain: GAGVSQSPRYKVAKRGQDVALRCDPISGHVSLFWYQQALGQGPEFLTYFQNEAQLDKSGLPSDRFFAERPEGSVSTLKIQRTQQEDSAVYLCASSLGQAETQYFGPGTRLLVL.

J is TRBJ1-1 and V is TRBV4-1; perhaps TRBD1 as D (5 bases). Germline V CDR1 and CDR2: MGHRA, YSYEKL. Trimming pared 4 bases from V and 1 base from J, leaving 19 bases between. The CDR3 sequence is 17 residues long. The CDR3 sequence is CASSLRTPDSGNTEAFF. CDR3 DNA: TGCGCCAGCAGCCTACGGACCCCAGACAGCGGGAACACTGAAGCTTTCTTT.

The count of this clone is one. The chain couples TRBV18 to TRBJ2-1; 10 nucleotides line up with TRBD2. Germline V gene lookup returns CDR1 KGHSH and CDR2 LQKENI. This CDR3 comprises 14 residues. V dropped 6 bases and J dropped 10; count of bases not matched to a gene: 9. As DNA, the CDR3 is TGTGCCAGCTCCTCGGGACTAGCGAAGTTCGAGCAGTTCTTC. The encoded protein is CASSSGLAKFEQFF.

This clone has just one count. The V call is TRBV29-1, the J call TRBJ2-1; 7 nucleotides match TRBD2. V was pared by 4 bases and J by 5 bases, with 8 bases of the junction left unmatched. The germline gives CDR1 SQVTM, CDR2 ANQGSEA. CDR3 length: 14 residues. The CDR3 loop is CSVVGGGPNNEQFF. CDR3 nucleotides: TGCAGCGTTGTAGGCGGGGGTCCTAACAATGAGCAGTTCTTC.

The gene calls are TRBV30 and TRBJ2-5, with D perhaps TRBD1 (5 bases). V lost 8 bases and J lost 4, with 17 bases in between. CDR1 and CDR2 from the germline V gene are GTSNPN and SVGIG (reference sequence). The CDR3 loop spans 13 amino acids. CDR3 DNA: TGTGCCCGTCTGGGGCTTACTGGAGAGACCCAGTACTTC. Protein: CARLGLTGETQYF. Together with reference TRBV30 and TRBJ2-5, the CDR3 gives the full variable domain: SQTIHQWPATLVQPVGSPLSLECTVEGTSNPNLYWYRQAAGRGLQLLFYSVGIGQISSEVPQNLSASRPQDRQFILSSKKLLLSDSGFYLCARLGLTGETQYFGPGTRLLVL.

Turning to this clone: One end of the junction is discordant with germline, which a read error may explain. This rearrangement joins TRBV6-6 to TRBJ1-2, with a weak D call TRBD1 (6 bases). Germline V gene sequence: CDR1 MNHNY, CDR2 SVGAGI (reference sequence). The CDR3 runs to 11 residues. The CDR3 reads CASSYGGRTDF. The DNA for the CDR3 is TGTGCCAGCAGTTATGGGGGCAGAACCGACTTC.

Details on this clone: The sample has other DNA sequences that encode this CDR3 too. The CDR3 spells CAWTTRGAREQFF. In DNA form, the CDR3 reads TGTGCCTGGACCACGCGGGGGGCCCGGGAGCAGTTCTTC. The chain couples TRBV30 to TRBJ2-1; the match to TRBD2 covers 8 bases. CDR1 and CDR2 (germline): GTSNPN, SVGIG (reference sequence). The CDR3 extends over 13 amino acids. V lost 4 bases, J lost 10 bases, and 9 bases stayed unmatched.

The rearrangement links TRBV9 to TRBJ2-5, with D tentatively TRBD1 or TRBD2 (7 bases each). Germline lookup yields CDR1 SGDLS and CDR2 YYNGEE. V was shortened by 1 base and J by 2 bases, with 15 bases between the two germline ends. The CDR3 loop spans 16 amino acids. CDR3 DNA sequence: TGTGCCAGCAGCGTAAATGGGAGGGGGCCGCAAGAGACCCAGTACTTC. Translated, it gives CASSVNGRGPQETQYF.

V and J are TRBV29-1 and TRBJ2-1; 9 bases line up with TRBD2. Germline CDR1 reads SQVTM; CDR2 reads ANQGSEA. This CDR3 is built from 14 residues. The trim removed 1 base at V and 4 bases at J, leaving 2 bases unmatched. The CDR3 spells CSVEGAGGYNEQFF. CDR3 nucleotide sequence: TGCAGCGTTGAAGGTGCGGGAGGGTACAATGAGCAGTTCTTC.

The chain is built from TRBV12-5 and TRBJ2-2; D ambiguous. Trimming removed 4 bases at V and 4 bases at J, with 10 bases between. The CDR3 spans 14 residues. Germline CDR1 and CDR2: LGHNT and FRNRAP. CDR3 amino acids: CASGSRTGTGELFF. The CDR3, as DNA: TGTGCTAGTGGTTCACGGACGGGCACCGGGGAGCTGTTTTTT.

V and J are TRBV7-9 and TRBJ1-2; 7 positions match TRBD1. The CDR3 contains 16 residues. CDR1 is SEHNR, CDR2 FQNEAQ, per germline (reference sequence). The V gene end was trimmed by 5 bases and the J gene end by 2 bases; junction bases not matched to a gene: 11. In DNA form, the CDR3 reads TGTGCCAGCAGCACCCGACCGGACAGGTCAAACTATGGCTACACCTTC. It specifies CASSTRPDRSNYGYTF. The full variable domain, in which reference TRBV7-9 and TRBJ1-2 provide the parts outside the CDR3, is DTGVSQNPRHKITKRGQNVTFRCDPISEHNRLYWYRQTLGQGPEFLTYFQNEAQLEKSRLLSDRFSAERPKGSFSTLEIQRTEQGDSAMYLCASSTRPDRSNYGYTFGSGTRLTVV.

The V and J genes are TRBV6-4 and TRBJ2-3; possibly TRBD1 or TRBD2 for D (5 bases each). V dropped 5 bases and J dropped 0 bases, with 9 bases sitting between them. The CDR3 spans 14 residues. CDR1 is MRHNA and CDR2 is SNTAGT in the germline V gene. CDR3 sequence reads: CASSPGPSTDTQYF. Written as DNA, the CDR3 is TGTGCCAGCAGTCCGGGACCTAGCACAGATACGCAGTATTTT.

The chain combines TRBV2 with TRBJ1-4; no clear D. V dropped 5 bases and J dropped 8 bases, with 9 bases sitting between them. Germline assignment: CDR1 SNHLY and CDR2 FYNNEI. The length of the CDR3 is 12 residues. CDR3 amino acids: CASSPGREKLFF. CDR3 coding DNA: TGTGCCAGCAGTCCTGGACGGGAAAAACTGTTTTTT.